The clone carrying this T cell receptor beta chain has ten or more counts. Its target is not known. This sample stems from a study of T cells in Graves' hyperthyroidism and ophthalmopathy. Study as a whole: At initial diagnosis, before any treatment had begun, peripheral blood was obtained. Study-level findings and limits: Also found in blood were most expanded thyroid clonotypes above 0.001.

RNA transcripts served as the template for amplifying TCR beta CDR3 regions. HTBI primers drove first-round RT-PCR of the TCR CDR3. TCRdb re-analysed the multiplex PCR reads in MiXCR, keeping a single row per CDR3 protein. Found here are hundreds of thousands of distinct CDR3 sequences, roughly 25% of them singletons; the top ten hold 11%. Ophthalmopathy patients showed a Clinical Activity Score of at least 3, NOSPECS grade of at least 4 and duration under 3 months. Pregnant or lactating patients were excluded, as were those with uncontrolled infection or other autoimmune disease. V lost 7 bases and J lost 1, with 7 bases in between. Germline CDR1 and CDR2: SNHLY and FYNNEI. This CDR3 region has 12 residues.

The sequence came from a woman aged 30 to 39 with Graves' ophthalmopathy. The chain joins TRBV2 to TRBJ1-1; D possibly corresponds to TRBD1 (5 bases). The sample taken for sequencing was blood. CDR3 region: CASKTANTEAFF. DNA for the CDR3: TGTGCCAGCAAGACAGCGAACACTGAAGCTTTCTTT.